These 18 T cell receptor beta chains were all obtained from the same sample, sequenced in a study of T cells after yellow fever vaccination. TCRdb reanalysed the 5' RACE reads using MiXCR and keeps one entry per CDR3 protein. Here the sample spans approximately 170,000 distinct CDR3 sequences, 8% to 13% being singletons. This specimen consisted of CD8+ T cells sorted from PBMCs, obtained 15 days after the yellow fever booster vaccination. These receptors came from a man between 18 and 29 years old who received the YFV17D yellow fever vaccine.

The chain couples TRBV13 to TRBJ2-2; D unclear. This CDR3 comprises 13 residues. From germline, CDR1 is PRHDT and CDR2 FYEKMQ (reference sequence). V dropped 3 bases and J dropped 6 bases, with 8 bases sitting between them. The CDR3 nucleotides are TGTGCCAGCAGCTTTCAGGAAGCCGGGGAGCTGTTTTTT. Translating gives CASSFQEAGELFF.

V usage is TRBV10-1 and J usage is TRBJ2-1; D not certain. The CDR3 is made up of 13 amino acids. V lost 10 bases to trimming and J lost 2 bases, with 12 bases between them. CDR1 and CDR2 from the germline V gene are WNHNN and SYGVQD (reference sequence). CDR3 DNA sequence: TGCGCCACCAGCCCGGCTACCTACAATGAGCAGTTCTTC. It translates to CATSPATYNEQFF.

This clonotype has more than one count but fewer than ten. The chain joins TRBV30 to TRBJ1-2, with D possibly TRBD1 on 5 matching bases. V lost 1 base and J 3 bases, leaving 6 bases between the germline ends. From germline, CDR1 is GTSNPN and CDR2 SVGIG (reference sequence). This CDR3 has 12 residues. CDR3 bases: TGTGCCTGGAGTGAAGGGGACTATGGCTACACCTTC. This translates into CAWSEGDYGYTF.

The chain links TRBV7-9 to TRBJ1-1; D ambiguous. This CDR3 spans 16 amino acids. CDR1 and CDR2 from the germline V gene are SEHNR and FQNEAQ (reference sequence). V gave up 2 bases and J gave up 1 base, with 14 bases separating them. CDR3 sequence (DNA): TGTGCCAGCAGCTTAAGCAGAGTAAGACGGAACACTGAAGCTTTCTTT. Translating gives CASSLSRVRRNTEAFF. Filled out from reference TRBV7-9 and TRBJ1-1, the complete variable domain reads DTGVSQNPRHKITKRGQNVTFRCDPISEHNRLYWYRQTLGQGPEFLTYFQNEAQLEKSRLLSDRFSAERPKGSFSTLEIQRTEQGDSAMYLCASSLSRVRRNTEAFFGQGTRLTVV.

This clonotype came up a few times. The CDR3 sequence is CASSFAGTGQETQYF. The CDR3 DNA sequence: TGTGCCAGCAGTTTCGCTGGGACAGGGCAAGAGACCCAGTACTTC. The J gene is TRBJ2-5, the V gene TRBV12-3 or TRBV12-4; 9 positions agree with TRBD1. V lost 3 bases, J lost 2 bases, and 4 bases stayed unmatched. This CDR3 has 15 amino acids.

The rearrangement joins TRBV5-1 to TRBJ2-2; D is unclear. This CDR3 spans 15 amino acids. Trimming pared 1 base from V and 3 bases from J, leaving 10 bases between. CDR1 SGHRS and CDR2 YFSETQ come from the germline V gene. The CDR3 sequence: CASSLRVAHTGELFF. The CDR3 coding sequence is TGCGCCAGCAGCTTGCGGGTAGCCCACACCGGGGAGCTGTTTTTT.

This clonotype has ten or more counts. The genes are TRBV5-1 and TRBJ2-1, with 14 nucleotides matching TRBD2. V dropped 6 bases and J dropped 9; count of bases not matched to a gene: 11. Per germline, CDR1 SGHRS and CDR2 YFSETQ. CDR3 length equals 16 residues. The CDR3 DNA sequence: TGCGCCAGCATGCTGACTAGCGGGGGGGCGCATGCTGAGCAGTTCTTC. Protein: CASMLTSGGAHAEQFF.

This chain connects TRBV1 to TRBJ2-4; TRBD2 reflects the table's D call only, with no check against the DNA. TRBV1 is labeled a pseudogene. The length of the CDR3 is 17 residues. CDR3 protein: CTSSSRTSGGPCNIQYF. In DNA form, the CDR3 reads TGCACCAGCAGCTCTCGGACTAGCGGGGGGCCCTGCAACATTCAGTACTTC.

The chain links TRBV4-2 to TRBJ1-1; D is perhaps TRBD1 (5 bases). This CDR3 region has 14 residues. V dropped 0 bases and J dropped 5 bases, with 10 bases sitting between them. Per the germline V gene, CDR1 is LGHNA and CDR2 is YNFKEQ. For the CDR3, the DNA is TGTGCCAGCAGCCAAGAAAGGGGACGAACTGAAGCTTTCTTT. Protein: CASSQERGRTEAFF.

The table lists this clonotype with a few counts. The chain links TRBV29-1 to TRBJ2-7; 8 nucleotides match TRBD1. This CDR3 contains 14 residues. Trimming cost V 5 bases and J 0 bases; bases outside gene matches: 6. Germline loops: CDR1 SQVTM, CDR2 ANQGSEA. The CDR3 protein is CSVLHRGSSYEQYF. The CDR3 DNA is TGCAGCGTTCTCCACAGGGGGAGCTCCTACGAGCAGTACTTC.

This clonotype appeared many times. The V gene is TRBV7-9, the J gene TRBJ2-3; 9 bases line up with TRBD1. This CDR3 contains 16 residues. J gave up 3 bases and V 5 bases, and 9 bases lay outside the gene matches. CDR1 and CDR2 from the germline V gene are SEHNR and FQNEAQ (reference sequence). CDR3: CASSHRGHRKTDTQYF. CDR3 in DNA: TGTGCCAGCAGCCACAGGGGGCATCGTAAAACAGATACGCAGTATTTT.

This clonotype has a count of ten or more. The chain couples TRBV12-3 or TRBV12-4 to TRBJ2-7; D remains unclear. CDR3 size: 16 residues. Trimming stripped 1 base from V and 4 bases from J, with 17 bases between. CDR3: CASSLGGSLPSYEQYV. CDR3 nucleotides: TGTGCCAGCAGTTTAGGGGGATCCCTCCCGTCTTACGAGCAGTACGTC.

The chain joins TRBV12-3 or TRBV12-4 to TRBJ1-2; the match to TRBD1 covers 9 bases. The CDR3 has 12 residues. V trimming: 4 bases; J trimming: 8 bases; junction bases outside the gene matches: 2. CDR3 residues: CASSWTGEGYTF. CDR3 coding DNA: TGTGCCAGCAGTTGGACAGGGGAAGGCTACACCTTC.

The V gene is TRBV7-9, the J gene TRBJ2-7; weak D call: TRBD2 (6 bases). Germline V CDR1 and CDR2: SEHNR, FQNEAQ (reference sequence). V lost 1 base to trimming and J lost 4 bases, with 11 bases between them. The CDR3 consists of 14 residues. This CDR3 is CASSLVGLSYEQYF. Here the CDR3 DNA reads TGTGCCAGCAGCTTAGTGGGACTGAGTTACGAGCAGTACTTC.

The chain links TRBV6-1 to TRBJ2-6; the match to TRBD2 covers 7 bases. CDR3 length: 16 residues. Germline trimming cut 8 bases from V and 0 bases from J; bases unmatched to any gene: 7. From germline, CDR1 is MNHNS and CDR2 SASEGT. The CDR3 reads CASSPGGGSGANVLTF. In DNA form, the CDR3 reads TGTGCCAGCTCCCCTGGGGGGGGCTCTGGGGCCAACGTCCTGACTTTC.

The chain links TRBV12-3 or TRBV12-4 to TRBJ2-2; D not resolved. This CDR3 is 14 amino acids long. V lost 3 bases, J lost 1 base, and 6 bases lay in between. The CDR3 loop reads CASSFILNTGELFF. In DNA form, the CDR3 reads TGTGCCAGCAGTTTTATCCTGAACACCGGGGAGCTGTTTTTT.

The chain is built from TRBV4-1 and TRBJ1-6; tentatively, D is TRBD1 (5 bases). This CDR3 is built from 15 residues. V lost 3 bases, J lost 8 bases, and 14 bases lay in between. Per germline, CDR1 MGHRA and CDR2 YSYEKL. The CDR3 nucleotides read TGCGCCAGCAGCCAGGGGATCAGGGCCGATTCACCCCTCCACTTT. Its translation is CASSQGIRADSPLHF.

This clonotype has a handful of counts. The chain couples TRBV10-3 to TRBJ1-2; 8 positions match TRBD1. The CDR3 sequence is 14 residues long. The ends lost 6 bases at V and 5 bases at J; junction bases unmatched: 8. Germline values: CDR1 ENHRY, CDR2 SYGVKD. The CDR3 sequence: CAISLGQGSYGYTF. The CDR3 coding sequence is TGTGCCATCAGCCTCGGACAGGGTTCTTATGGCTACACCTTC.